Following are 31 T cell receptor beta chains from one sample sequenced in a study of cytomegalovirus exposure and HLA in healthy donors. PCR employed 60 Vbeta and 13 Jbeta primers. Sequencing used immunoSEQ multiplex PCR; TCRdb keeps in-frame clones, though not all of them. The sample lists about 140,000 clones, 61% seen once, with less than 2% in the top ten. Sequencing was carried out using PBMCs. These receptors were collected from a male donor in good health and CMV-seronegative.

This clone has just a few counts. The V call is TRBV21-1, the J call TRBJ1-1; the tabulated D call, TRBD1, remains unverified against the DNA. TRBV21-1 corresponds to a pseudogene. The CDR3 contains 19 residues. CDR3 amino acids: CASSKVHRDRGESHTEAFF. In DNA, the CDR3 is TGTGCCAGCAGCAAAGTGCACCGGGACAGGGGGGAAAGTCACACTGAAGCTTTCTTT.

V and J are TRBV7-6 and TRBJ2-7; the D gene is possibly TRBD1 (6 bases). Between the trimmed V and J ends, which lost 1 base and 1 base, there was a span of 14 bases. Germline CDR1 SGHVS, CDR2 FNYEAQ. The CDR3 covers 16 residues. DNA of the CDR3: TGTGCCAGCAGCTTAGTAGCCGGGACACCGTCCTACGAGCAGTACTTC. Translated, it gives CASSLVAGTPSYEQYF.

V usage is TRBV2 and J usage is TRBJ1-2; 7 positions agree with TRBD1. The germline V gene has CDR1 SNHLY and CDR2 FYNNEI. This CDR3 region has 15 residues. Trimming removed 8 bases from V and 2 bases from J; junction bases left unmatched: 11. CDR3 in amino acids: CASSPRQGLNYGYTF. The CDR3 bases are TGTGCCAGCTCGCCCCGACAGGGCCTCAACTATGGCTACACCTTC.

The CDR3 reads CASSGTGYTQYF. CDR3 nucleotide sequence: TGTGCCAGCTCAGGGACAGGGTATACGCAGTATTTT. This chain joins TRBV18 and TRBJ2-3; 9 nucleotides match TRBD1. V was clipped by 5 bases and J by 7 bases; unmatched bases: 1. Germline V lookup: CDR1 KGHSH, CDR2 LQKENI. This CDR3 comprises 12 residues.

The table lists this clone with a few counts. This chain links TRBV6-6 with TRBJ2-7; D is unresolved. V was cut by 5 bases and J by 5 bases, with 7 bases left in between. The CDR3 spans 11 residues. Germline values: CDR1 MNHNY, CDR2 SVGAGI (reference sequence). CDR3 region: CASSKSDEQYF. The CDR3 DNA is TGTGCCAGCAGTAAGTCGGACGAGCAGTACTTC.

The chain carries TRBV2 and TRBJ2-7, with 8 bases fitting TRBD1. CDR3 length equals 15 residues. J was trimmed by 1 base and V by 5 bases; bases with no gene match: 7. Looked up from germline, CDR1 is SNHLY and CDR2 is FYNNEI. Here the CDR3 DNA reads TGTGCCAGCAGTCCCACAGGGGGATATTCCTACGAGCAGTACTTC. This encodes CASSPTGGYSYEQYF.

The chain employs TRBV5-4 and TRBJ2-5; tentative D call: TRBD1 (6 bases). CDR1 and CDR2 (germline): SGHNT, YYREEE (reference sequence). CDR3 length: 14 amino acids. Trimming pared 0 bases from V and 1 base from J, leaving 7 bases between. CDR3 region: CASSLGGGQETQYF. The CDR3 DNA reads TGTGCCAGCAGCTTGGGAGGGGGCCAAGAGACCCAGTACTTC.

The chain links TRBV7-9 to TRBJ1-1, with D possibly TRBD1 on 5 matching bases. The V gene lost 4 bases and the J gene lost 6 bases, with 12 bases spanning the gap. Germline V gives CDR1 SEHNR, CDR2 FQNEAQ (reference sequence). CDR3 length: 13 residues. The DNA for the CDR3 is TGTGCCAGCAGCTGGGGGGAGGTGGCTGAAGCTTTCTTT. It is translated as CASSWGEVAEAFF.

This clone has only one observation. CDR3 nucleotide sequence: TGTGCCAGCAGCACGGAGACAGGGCCCACAGATACGCAGTATTTT. It specifies CASSTETGPTDTQYF. The rearrangement uses TRBV7-6 and TRBJ2-3; TRBD1 aligns across 7 bases. The CDR3 loop spans 15 amino acids. Germline lookup yields CDR1 SGHVS and CDR2 FNYEAQ. J was trimmed by 2 bases and V by 5 bases; bases with no gene match: 7.

The rearrangement uses TRBV30 and TRBJ2-1, with D perhaps matching TRBD1 (6 bases). V shed 4 bases and J shed 9 bases, with 13 bases lying between them. The CDR3 loop spans 12 amino acids. Germline values: CDR1 GTSNPN, CDR2 SVGIG (reference sequence). The CDR3 bases are TGTGCCTGGACGTCGCAGGGGAGTGAGCAGTTCTTC. It translates to CAWTSQGSEQFF.

This chain uses TRBV7-2 with TRBJ1-2, with TRBD1 matching over 7 bases. V trimming: 2 bases; J trimming: 0 bases; junction bases outside the gene matches: 3. The CDR3 spans 15 residues. Per the germline V gene, CDR1 is SGHTA and CDR2 is FQGNSA. The CDR3: CASSLTDRANYGYTF. In DNA, the CDR3 is TGTGCCAGCAGCTTAACCGACAGGGCTAACTATGGCTACACCTTC.

The chain recombines TRBV30 with TRBJ1-6; 7 nucleotides align to TRBD1. The length of the CDR3 is 14 residues. V lost 1 base and J lost 7; bases outside the gene matches: 4. Germline lookup yields CDR1 GTSNPN and CDR2 SVGIG (reference sequence). CDR3 nucleotide sequence: TGTGCCTGGAGTGGGGACAGCGCAAATTCACCCCTCCACTTT. Residues: CAWSGDSANSPLHF. Variable domain in full (rest from reference TRBV30 and TRBJ1-6): SQTIHQWPATLVQPVGSPLSLECTVEGTSNPNLYWYRQAAGRGLQLLFYSVGIGQISSEVPQNLSASRPQDRQFILSSKKLLLSDSGFYLCAWSGDSANSPLHFGNGTRLTVT.

The chain combines TRBV9 with TRBJ2-3; 10 bases align to TRBD2. Germline CDR1 reads SGDLS; CDR2 reads YYNGEE. This CDR3 spans 15 amino acids. Trimming cost V 5 bases and J 2 bases; bases outside gene matches: 5. The CDR3 DNA is TGTGCCAGCAGTCAAAGCGGGGGGGACACAGATACGCAGTATTTT. It specifies CASSQSGGDTDTQYF.

The V call is TRBV4-2, the J call TRBJ1-2; weak D call: TRBD1 (5 bases). The CDR3 has 16 amino acids. CDR1 is LGHNA, CDR2 YNFKEQ, per germline. Trimming removed 4 bases at V and 0 bases at J, with 15 bases between. CDR3 sequence (DNA): TGTGCCAGCAGCCCAGGGTTGAGACAAGCTAACTATGGCTACACCTTC. This encodes CASSPGLRQANYGYTF.

The rearrangement joins TRBV7-9 to TRBJ2-1, with 12 bases lining up with TRBD2. J was trimmed by 10 bases and V by 5 bases; bases with no gene match: 6. Germline values: CDR1 SEHNR, CDR2 FQNEAQ (reference sequence). The CDR3 consists of 14 residues. This CDR3 reads CASSISGTSGEQFF. CDR3 coding DNA: TGTGCCAGCAGCATTTCCGGGACTAGCGGGGAGCAGTTCTTC.

In its sample, this clone was seen a few times. The V gene is TRBV10-1, the J gene TRBJ2-1, with 11 bases aligning to TRBD2. V gave up 0 bases and J gave up 7 bases; unmatched junction bases: 2. The CDR3 totals 15 residues. Per germline, CDR1 WNHNN and CDR2 SYGVQD (reference sequence). As DNA, the CDR3 is TGCGCCAGCAGTGAGTCAACTAGCGGGGGTAATGAGCAGTTCTTC. Translation: CASSESTSGGNEQFF.

The rearrangement joins TRBV4-1 to TRBJ1-4; 9 bases map to TRBD1. Germline trimming cut 4 bases from V and 5 bases from J; bases unmatched to any gene: 5. CDR1 and CDR2 from the germline V gene are MGHRA and YSYEKL. The CDR3 length is 15 residues. CDR3 amino acids: CASSPADRGNEKLFF. DNA of the CDR3: TGCGCCAGCAGCCCTGCAGACAGGGGGAATGAAAAACTGTTTTTT.

The chain combines TRBV7-2 with TRBJ2-7; D is uncertain. The CDR3 contains 12 residues. The ends were cut back, 1 base at V and 6 bases at J, with 7 bases in the middle. Germline CDR1 and CDR2: SGHTA and FQGNSA. CDR3 in amino acids: CASSLVSGEQYF. The CDR3 coding sequence is TGTGCCAGCAGCTTAGTGAGTGGCGAGCAGTACTTC.

The chain links TRBV29-1 to TRBJ1-1; 8 nucleotides align to TRBD1. The CDR3 consists of 12 residues. Germline trimming cut 7 bases from V and 4 bases from J; bases unmatched to any gene: 5. Germline CDR1 SQVTM, CDR2 ANQGSEA. CDR3 region: CSGQQGGTEAFF. CDR3 sequence (DNA): TGCAGCGGTCAACAGGGGGGCACTGAAGCTTTCTTT.

This clone was seen a few times. The chain uses TRBV9 and TRBJ2-3; maybe TRBD2 (5 bases). Trimming left V 0 bases short and J 9 bases short, with 5 bases between. The V gene's germline CDR1 is SGDLS and CDR2 YYNGEE. CDR3 length: 11 amino acids. CDR3 coding DNA: TGTGCCAGCAGCGTAGGGAGGACGCAGTATTTT. Amino acids: CASSVGRTQYF.

The chain joins TRBV6-5 to TRBJ1-5, with D uncertain. The length of the CDR3 is 13 residues. The V gene's germline CDR1 is MNHEY and CDR2 SVGAGI. The V end was cut by 5 bases, the J end by 1 base, with 6 bases between. CDR3 sequence (DNA): TGTGCCAGCAGTCCCGGGAGCAATCAGCCCCAGCATTTT. This encodes CASSPGSNQPQHF.

The V call is TRBV6-5, the J call TRBJ1-1; TRBD1 matches 8 bases. Germline CDR1 and CDR2: MNHEY and SVGAGI. The J segment lost 7 bases and the V segment lost 6 bases, leaving 7 bases of the junction unmatched. The CDR3 is made up of 13 amino acids. The CDR3 nucleotides read TGTGCCAGCAGGGACAGGGCCGTGGGTGAAGCTTTCTTT. It translates to CASRDRAVGEAFF.

The chain links TRBV30 to TRBJ1-6; perhaps TRBD1 as D (6 bases). Germline-derived CDR1 and CDR2 are GTSNPN and SVGIG (reference sequence). The CDR3 has 13 residues. V lost 3 bases, J lost 10 bases, and 13 bases lay in between. The CDR3 sequence: CAWRVAGASPLHF. For the CDR3, the DNA is TGTGCCTGGAGGGTGGCAGGGGCCTCACCCCTCCACTTT.

J is TRBJ2-1 and V is TRBV6-4; TRBD1 matches 8 bases. Trimming cost V 2 bases and J 8 bases; bases outside gene matches: 8. CDR1 MRHNA and CDR2 SNTAGT come from the germline V gene. The CDR3 is made up of 15 amino acids. The CDR3 coding sequence is TGTGCCAGCAGTGACGGGAACAGGGGGGTGTATGAGCAGTTCTTC. It specifies CASSDGNRGVYEQFF.

Comment on this clone: This sample also contains other DNA sequences that code for the same CDR3. This sequence joins TRBV18 and TRBJ2-7; tentative D call: TRBD1 (6 bases). CDR1 and CDR2 (germline): KGHSH, LQKENI. This CDR3 has 14 amino acids. V gave up 3 bases and J gave up 0 bases, with 9 bases separating them. The CDR3 nucleotides read TGTGCCAGCTCACCGGGACAAAGCTCCTACGAGCAGTACTTC. This gives the protein CASSPGQSSYEQYF.

The CDR3, as DNA: TGTGCCAGCAGTTACACAGGGAGCTCTGGAAACACCATATATTTT. Its protein product is CASSYTGSSGNTIYF. The chain carries TRBV6-5 and TRBJ1-3, with TRBD1 as a possible D gene (6 bases). Deletions cut 2 bases from V and 0 bases from J, with 8 bases between. CDR1 is MNHEY and CDR2 is SVGAGI in the germline V gene. The CDR3 loop spans 15 amino acids.

This clone was counted a few times. This rearrangement joins TRBV7-2 to TRBJ2-2, with TRBD2 as a possible D gene (5 bases). Per germline, CDR1 SGHTA and CDR2 FQGNSA. The CDR3 extends over 14 amino acids. The ends were cut back, 5 bases at V and 2 bases at J, with 9 bases in the middle. CDR3 nucleotide sequence: TGTGCCAGCAGCCGCGGGCCCAACACCGGGGAGCTGTTTTTT. Residues: CASSRGPNTGELFF.

This clone showed up just a few times. V usage is TRBV28 and J usage is TRBJ2-5; D may be TRBD1 (6 bases). The CDR3 loop spans 14 amino acids. Per germline, CDR1 MDHEN and CDR2 SYDVKM. V dropped 2 bases and J dropped 5 bases, with 12 bases sitting between them. CDR3 in DNA: TGTGCCAGCAGTTTAGGGGGCTGGGGTGAGACCCAGTACTTC. Translated, it gives CASSLGGWGETQYF.

V and J are TRBV5-1 and TRBJ2-3; perhaps TRBD2 as D (7 bases). The V end was cut by 0 bases, the J end by 4 bases, with 12 bases between. The CDR3 covers 15 residues. Germline assignment: CDR1 SGHRS and CDR2 YFSETQ. CDR3 in DNA: TGCGCCAGCAGCTTGGAGGGGGGGGGCCCAGATACGCAGTATTTT. The encoded protein is CASSLEGGGPDTQYF.

There are a few counts of this clone. The chain is built from TRBV15 and TRBJ2-3; 7 bases map to TRBD2. Germline V gene lookup returns CDR1 LNHNV and CDR2 YYDKDF (reference sequence). There are 14 residues in the CDR3. Trimming cost V 5 bases and J 2 bases; bases outside gene matches: 4. The CDR3 bases are TGTGCCACCAGCGGCGGGGGAACCACAGATACGCAGTATTTT. It translates to CATSGGGTTDTQYF.

The chain links TRBV5-1 to TRBJ2-2, with 10 positions matching TRBD2. V lost 0 bases and J lost 4; bases outside the gene matches: 3. Per the germline V gene, CDR1 is SGHRS and CDR2 is YFSETQ. CDR3 size: 16 residues. CDR3: CASSLVAGGRTGELFF. For the CDR3, the DNA is TGCGCCAGCAGCTTGGTAGCGGGGGGTCGCACCGGGGAGCTGTTTTTT.